Listed here are 8 T cell receptor beta chains from one sample, sequenced in a study of PD-1 blockade in classical Hodgkin lymphoma. Sequenced by immunoSEQ multiplex PCR; TCRdb stores in-frame clones only, minus some. The table has roughly 28,000 clones, about 78% seen once; the top ten hold roughly 35%. No patient escaped relapse after autologous stem cell transplantation, and brentuximab vedotin exposure varied. Sequencing used peripheral blood mononuclear cells (PBMCs), obtained before the second cycle of nivolumab. The receptor set was obtained from a human donor with classical Hodgkin lymphoma.

This chain uses TRBV7-2 with TRBJ2-5; 7 bases agree with TRBD1. In germline, CDR1 is SGHTA, CDR2 FQGNSA. CDR3 length: 14 residues. V gave up 4 bases and J gave up 4 bases; unmatched junction bases: 6. The CDR3 protein is CASSSTGVVETQYF. CDR3 sequence (DNA): TGTGCCAGCAGCTCTACAGGGGTGGTAGAGACCCAGTACTTC.

Worth noting for this clone: The junction shows a germline mismatch at one end, possibly a read error. J is TRBJ2-1 and V is TRBV2; 10 bases are a match to TRBD2. Germline V gene lookup returns CDR1 SNHLY and CDR2 FYNNEI. CDR3 length: 15 residues. The DNA for the CDR3 is TGTGCCAGCAGTGAAGATCGGACTAGCGGCAATAAGCAGTTCTTC. Translated, it gives CASSEDRTSGNKQFF.

As regards this clone: Germline is not matched at one junction end, which may reflect a read error. This sequence joins TRBV7-2 and TRBJ1-2, with TRBD1 identical over 9 bases. Germline CDR1 SGHTA, CDR2 FQGNSA. The CDR3 is made up of 16 amino acids. The CDR3 nucleotides read TGTGCCAGCAGCTTAGATGGAGGGACAGGGACCTATGCCTACACCTTC. It encodes CASSLDGGTGTYAYTF.

This clone was picked up one time. This chain connects TRBV9 to TRBJ1-4; D is undetermined. The germline V gene has CDR1 SGDLS and CDR2 YYNGEE. The CDR3 loop spans 15 amino acids. V dropped 4 bases and J dropped 0 bases, with 10 bases sitting between them. CDR3 sequence reads: CASSFRGTTNEKLFF. CDR3 DNA: TGTGCCAGCAGCTTTCGAGGGACAACTAATGAAAAACTGTTTTTT.

CDR3 in DNA: TGCGCCAGCAGCTTGGAAGACGGAATCTATGGCTACACCTTC. It is translated as CASSLEDGIYGYTF. The chain employs TRBV5-1 and TRBJ1-2; D unclear. V lost 0 bases and J 4 bases, leaving 10 bases between the germline ends. This CDR3 is 14 amino acids long. Germline loops: CDR1 SGHRS, CDR2 YFSETQ.

This clone was counted a single time. CDR3 protein: CASSQDIGGIGYTF. CDR3 nucleotide sequence: TGTGCCAGCAGCCAAGATATAGGAGGAATAGGCTACACCTTC. This chain connects TRBV14 to TRBJ1-2; D ambiguous. Per germline, CDR1 SGHDN and CDR2 FVKESK. The CDR3 has 14 amino acids. V lost 0 bases and J lost 8, with 13 bases in between.

This clone was found a few times. The chain employs TRBV30 and TRBJ1-5; no firm D call. V was trimmed by 8 bases and J by 7 bases, leaving 12 bases between them. CDR3 length: 11 amino acids. Germline V gene data show CDR1 as GTSNPN and CDR2 as SVGIG (reference sequence). In DNA, the CDR3 is TGTGCCCGACCTGAGCCCCAGCCCCAGCATTTT. This gives the protein CARPEPQPQHF.

The V call is TRBV5-5, the J call TRBJ1-1, with 10 bases matching TRBD1. Trimming cost V 2 bases and J 5 bases; bases outside gene matches: 3. The CDR3 loop spans 14 amino acids. CDR1 and CDR2 from the germline V gene are SGHKS and YYEKEE (reference sequence). The CDR3 DNA is TGTGCCAGCAGCTTCGGGACAGGGGAGACTGAAGCTTTCTTT. Translating it yields CASSFGTGETEAFF.